The next 9 T cell receptor beta chains were all read from a single sample in a study of blood T cell repertoires in COVID-19. Profiled with immunoSEQ multiplex PCR; TCRdb holds only in-frame clones, not every one. This sample has about 120,000 clones, with almost 90% found just once. The sequencing sample was made of peripheral blood. These receptors originate from a woman in her sixties with COVID-19, enrolled during active disease.

This chain joins TRBV12-3 or TRBV12-4 and TRBJ2-7; maybe TRBD1 (7 bases). CDR3 length: 13 residues. Trimming pared 7 bases from V and 2 bases from J, leaving 12 bases between. CDR3 coding DNA: TGTGCCAGCACCTCAGGGGGGCCCTACGAGCAGTACTTC. Its translation: CASTSGGPYEQYF.

The rearrangement links TRBV3-1 (or the pseudogene TRBV3-2) to TRBJ2-7; 10 bases line up with TRBD2. V shed 1 base, J shed 6 bases, and the junction held 6 bases outside the gene matches. The CDR3 is 15 amino acids. CDR1 is LGHDT and CDR2 is YNNKEL in the germline V gene (reference sequence). This CDR3 reads CASSQVLAGISEQYF. CDR3 nucleotides: TGTGCCAGCAGCCAAGTACTAGCGGGGATTAGCGAGCAGTACTTC.

This chain uses TRBV12-5 with TRBJ2-7; TRBD2 might be the D (6 bases). V was trimmed by 0 bases and J by 3 bases, leaving 30 bases between them. Germline CDR1 and CDR2: LGHNT and FRNRAP. This CDR3 has 21 amino acids. CDR3 DNA: TGTGCTAGTGGTTTGGTACTATCAGAGTGGGCAGGGACTTCGGTGCGCTACGAGCAGTACTTC. Protein: CASGLVLSEWAGTSVRYEQYF.

Of note for this clone: The same CDR3 can be traced to other DNA sequences in this sample. The rearrangement joins TRBV5-1 to TRBJ2-2; 7 bases line up with TRBD1. The CDR3 length is 15 residues. Germline values: CDR1 SGHRS, CDR2 YFSETQ. The V gene end was trimmed by 3 bases and the J gene end by 0 bases; junction bases not matched to a gene: 2. CDR3 in amino acids: CASSSGTANTGELFF. The CDR3 bases are TGCGCCAGCAGCTCAGGGACAGCGAACACCGGGGAGCTGTTTTTT.

The chain recombines TRBV11-2 with TRBJ1-2; no reliable D call. This CDR3 is built from 16 residues. Germline V gives CDR1 SGHAT, CDR2 FQNNGV. The ends were cut back, 6 bases at V and 4 bases at J, with 21 bases in the middle. The CDR3: CASRGWAGAEGYGYTF. The CDR3, as DNA: TGTGCCAGCAGAGGATGGGCCGGCGCAGAGGGCTATGGCTACACCTTC.

The chain couples TRBV15 to TRBJ1-1; no definite D call. V lost 1 base to trimming and J lost 4 bases, with 19 bases between them. This CDR3 spans 17 amino acids. Germline assignment: CDR1 LNHNV and CDR2 YYDKDF (reference sequence). CDR3 nucleotides: TGTGCCACCAGCAGAGGAACCCGGTCATTCCGGGGCACTGAAGCTTTCTTT. Translated, it gives CATSRGTRSFRGTEAFF.

The V gene is TRBV6-5, the J gene TRBJ1-2; TRBD1 might be the D (6 bases). Per germline, CDR1 MNHEY and CDR2 SVGAGI. Trimming removed 2 bases at V and 8 bases at J, with 18 bases between. This CDR3 contains 15 residues. CDR3 protein: CASSYERTARGGYTF. In DNA form, the CDR3 reads TGTGCCAGCAGTTACGAGAGGACCGCGAGGGGGGGCTACACCTTC.

The chain combines TRBV7-9 with TRBJ2-7; D remains unclear. Trimming removed 5 bases at V and 5 bases at J, with 7 bases between. CDR3 length: 11 amino acids. Germline CDR1 is SEHNR and CDR2 is FQNEAQ (reference sequence). The CDR3 here is CASSDAHEQYF. The CDR3 DNA sequence: TGTGCCAGCAGCGATGCGCACGAGCAGTACTTC. Drawing the rest from reference TRBV7-9 and TRBJ2-7, the complete variable domain is DTGVSQNPRHKITKRGQNVTFRCDPISEHNRLYWYRQTLGQGPEFLTYFQNEAQLEKSRLLSDRFSAERPKGSFSTLEIQRTEQGDSAMYLCASSDAHEQYFGPGTRLTVT.

The CDR3 spells CASSVGGEGQPQHF. The CDR3 coding sequence is TGTGCCAGCAGCGTAGGGGGGGAAGGCCAGCCCCAGCATTTT. V is TRBV9 and J is TRBJ1-5, with a weak D call TRBD1 (5 bases). This CDR3 region has 14 residues. Trimming cost V 0 bases and J 7 bases, with 11 bases left between them. Per the germline V gene, CDR1 is SGDLS and CDR2 is YYNGEE.